This T cell receptor beta chain was recovered during a study of response to subunit inactivated influenza vaccine. Broader study findings: It was the authors' suggestion that each seasonal influenza vaccination recruits few new T cells.

As regards this clonotype: Its antigen is unidentified.

The V and J ends lost 5 bases and 2 bases, in that order; junction bases with no gene match: 6. The CDR3 runs 16 residues. Germline assignment: CDR1 SGHDN and CDR2 FVKESK. Each CDR3 protein is one row after TCRdb ran MiXCR on the RT-PCR reads. The sample records more than 250,000 distinct CDR3 sequences, roughly 22% being singletons. The chain carries TRBV14 and TRBJ2-1, with 10 bases fitting TRBD2. The sequencing here drew on PBMCs from blood, taken approximately 20 months after vaccination. This sequence originates from a man between 50 and 69 years old who received an inactivated influenza vaccine. CDR3 region: CASSSSGSGAYNEQFF. The CDR3 nucleotides read TGTGCCAGCAGCTCTAGCGGGAGCGGGGCCTACAATGAGCAGTTCTTC.